Following are 10 T cell receptor beta chains from one sample sequenced in a study of blood T cell repertoires in COVID-19 (dated by TCRdb to about 2020). The library was made by the immunoSEQ multiplex PCR assay. The source is immuneACCESS, and TCRdb retained only in-frame sequences with V and J called. Part of the clones is not carried over; for the studies checked, unresolved V genes explain less than half of this, and the remainder is unexplained. Counted in this sample were 80,000 to 95,000 clones; 85% of them appeared once. Of the sample, roughly 40% is held by the ten largest clones. The sample comprised peripheral blood. The receptor set was obtained from an elderly man with acute or convalescent COVID-19.

The V and J genes are TRBV19 and TRBJ1-1, with a tentative D call TRBD1 (6 bases). Trimming removed 3 bases from V and 0 bases from J, with 17 bases in between. This CDR3 comprises 17 residues. The germline gives CDR1 LNHDA, CDR2 SQIVND (reference sequence). Written as DNA, the CDR3 is TGTGCCAGTAGTATTTTCTCCGCGGACAGATTGAACACTGAAGCTTTCTTT. Translated: CASSIFSADRLNTEAFF. Variable domain in full (rest from reference TRBV19 and TRBJ1-1): DGGITQSPKYLFRKEGQNVTLSCEQNLNHDAMYWYRQDPGQGLRLIYYSQIVNDFQKGDIAEGYSVSREKKESFPLTVTSAQKNPTAFYLCASSIFSADRLNTEAFFGQGTRLTVV.

The CDR3 DNA reads as TGCGCCAGCAGCCAAGATGGGCCAGCGGGAGGAGGGCAAGAGACCCAGTACTTC. Translation gives CASSQDGPAGGGQETQYF. The chain is built from TRBV4-3 and TRBJ2-5, with TRBD2 identical over 9 bases. Germline V CDR1 and CDR2: LGHNA, YSLEER. After removal of 0 bases from V and 2 bases from J, the junction contained 10 bases not matched to a gene. This CDR3 is built from 18 residues.

The chain carries TRBV5-1 and TRBJ1-2; 8 nucleotides align to TRBD1. V shed 3 bases and J 7 bases; nucleotides not matched to a gene: 14. The CDR3 is made up of 16 amino acids. Germline CDR1 is SGHRS and CDR2 is YFSETQ. In DNA, the CDR3 is TGCGCCAGCAGCTCCTACGCCATGGACAGGGCTAGTGGCTACACCTTC. As protein: CASSSYAMDRASGYTF.

The chain combines TRBV6-2 or TRBV6-3 with TRBJ2-1; 9 bases line up with TRBD1. This CDR3 contains 16 residues. Germline V gene sequence: CDR1 MNHEY, CDR2 SVGEGT. V was pared by 5 bases and J by 3 bases, with 8 bases of the junction left unmatched. CDR3 in DNA: TGTGCCAGCAGTACCCGGACAGGGGAAAACTACAATGAGCAGTTCTTC. Its translation is CASSTRTGENYNEQFF.

The chain carries TRBV3-1 (or the pseudogene TRBV3-2) and TRBJ2-4; tentative D call: TRBD1 (5 bases). V lost 6 bases and J 0 bases, leaving 12 bases between the germline ends. CDR1 and CDR2 from the germline V gene are LGHDT and YNNKEL (reference sequence). The CDR3 is made up of 15 amino acids. CDR3 amino acids: CASSLTVIAKNIQYF. The CDR3 DNA reads as TGTGCCAGCAGTTTGACAGTTATAGCCAAAAACATTCAGTACTTC.

This clone showed up just a few times. CDR3 loop: CASSRGHEQFF. The CDR3 DNA reads as TGCGCCAGCAGCCGAGGGCATGAGCAGTTCTTC. This chain uses TRBV4-3 with TRBJ2-1; D possibly corresponds to TRBD2 (5 bases). The CDR3 is 11 amino acids. V was clipped by 4 bases and J by 8 bases, with 6 bases between them. Per germline, CDR1 LGHNA and CDR2 YSLEER.

This sequence joins TRBV4-1 and TRBJ1-1; 10 bases match TRBD1. Trimming at V came to 3 bases and at J to 2 bases, leaving 3 bases not matched to a gene. The germline V gene has CDR1 MGHRA and CDR2 YSYEKL. The CDR3 covers 15 residues. CDR3 sequence reads: CASSQRQGANTEAFF. The CDR3 DNA is TGCGCCAGCAGCCAGCGACAGGGGGCTAACACTGAAGCTTTCTTT.

The chain combines TRBV7-9 with TRBJ2-7; 10 nucleotides agree with TRBD2. This CDR3 is built from 14 residues. Trimming removed 11 bases from V and 6 bases from J; junction bases left unmatched: 13. Germline V gene lookup returns CDR1 SEHNR and CDR2 FQNEAQ (reference sequence). The CDR3 nucleotides read TGTGCCCTACAGGGAGCGGGAGGGTTGGGCGAGCAGTACTTC. Translation: CALQGAGGLGEQYF.

The chain couples TRBV5-4 to TRBJ2-7; 10 positions agree with TRBD2. The CDR3 is 16 amino acids. CDR1 SGHNT and CDR2 YYREEE come from the germline V gene (reference sequence). After removal of 0 bases from V and 1 base from J, the junction contained 4 bases not matched to a gene. CDR3 nucleotides: TGTGCCAGCAGCTTGGCTAGCGGGAGATTTTCCTACGAGCAGTACTTC. Its translation is CASSLASGRFSYEQYF. Full variable domain (missing parts from reference TRBV5-4 and TRBJ2-7): ETGVTQSPTHLIKTRGQQVTLRCSSQSGHNTVSWYQQALGQGPQFIFQYYREEENGRGNFPPRFSGLQFPNYSSELNVNALELDDSALYLCASSLASGRFSYEQYFGPGTRLTVT.

The chain recombines TRBV5-1 with TRBJ2-7, with 7 nucleotides matching TRBD1. The CDR3 is made up of 12 amino acids. The germline V gene encodes CDR1 SGHRS and CDR2 YFSETQ. V trimming: 7 bases; J trimming: 2 bases; junction bases outside the gene matches: 3. CDR3 DNA: TGCGCCAGCCGACAGGGTCCCTACGAGCAGTACTTC. The encoded protein is CASRQGPYEQYF.